This passage covers 26 T cell receptor beta chains from one sample sequenced in a study of cytomegalovirus exposure and HLA in healthy donors. The PCR contained 60 Vbeta and 13 Jbeta primers. Generated by immunoSEQ multiplex PCR, the TCRdb table keeps only in-frame clones and is missing some. The sample lists fewer than 200,000 clones, about 82% occurring once. The material sequenced was PBMCs. The receptors were gathered from a woman under 30 in good health and CMV-seronegative.

In this sample, this clone turned up once. At one of its ends the junction is not consistent with the germline gene, which may arise from a read error. The chain employs TRBV30 and TRBJ1-6, with 7 bases identical to TRBD1. This CDR3 has 9 residues. Germline V lookup: CDR1 GTSNPN, CDR2 SVGIG (reference sequence). CDR3 coding DNA: TGTGCCTGGGACAGGGTAAAAGGCTTT. Translation gives CAWDRVKGF.

This chain joins TRBV19 and TRBJ2-1; 7 bases match TRBD2. CDR1 is LNHDA, CDR2 SQIVND, per germline (reference sequence). Losses at the gene ends were 11 bases for V and 8 bases for J; bases not matched to a gene: 15. The CDR3 extends over 14 amino acids. This CDR3 reads CASSPTSSLHEQFF. The CDR3 nucleotides read TGTGCCTCCTCCCCGACTAGCAGTCTTCATGAGCAGTTCTTC.

This clone showed up just a few times. The V call is TRBV4-1, the J call TRBJ2-7; 10 nucleotides align to TRBD1. The CDR3 extends over 15 amino acids. In germline, CDR1 is MGHRA, CDR2 YSYEKL. V gave up 0 bases and J gave up 5 bases; unmatched junction bases: 4. CDR3 DNA sequence: TGCGCCAGCAGCCAAGAGGGACAGGGGCGCGACGAGCAGTACTTC. This translates into CASSQEGQGRDEQYF.

The chain has TRBV21-1 and TRBJ2-1; TRBD2 is the table's D call, not checked against the DNA. TRBV21-1 is assigned pseudogene status. This CDR3 has 18 amino acids. CDR3 amino acids: CASSKGGRLAVSYNEQFF. The CDR3 DNA follows: TGTGCCAGCAGCAAAGGGGGCCGACTAGCGGTTTCCTACAATGAGCAGTTCTTC.

This chain's CDR3 is CASSVFFTGANTGELFF. The CDR3 coding sequence is TGTGCCAGCAGTGTTTTCTTTACAGGGGCAAACACCGGGGAGCTGTTTTTT. V gene TRBV6-1 combines with J gene TRBJ2-2; TRBD1 aligns across 7 bases. The CDR3 has 17 residues. The junction had 10 bases not matched to a gene; V was cut back by 4 bases and J by 2 bases. CDR1 and CDR2 from the germline V gene are MNHNS and SASEGT.

A remark on this clone: The sample carries other DNA sequences with the same CDR3. J is TRBJ2-1 and V is TRBV5-1, with 9 bases lining up with TRBD1. The CDR3 length is 15 residues. Looked up from germline, CDR1 is SGHRS and CDR2 is YFSETQ. V shed 5 bases, J shed 1 base, and the junction held 4 bases outside the gene matches. The CDR3 DNA reads as TGCGCCAGCAGTCTGGGACAGGGATCCTACAATGAGCAGTTCTTC. Its protein product is CASSLGQGSYNEQFF. Full variable domain (outside the CDR3, taken from reference TRBV5-1 and TRBJ2-1): KAGVTQTPRYLIKTRGQQVTLSCSPISGHRSVSWYQQTPGQGLQFLFEYFSETQRNKGNFPGRFSGRQFSNSRSEMNVSTLELGDSALYLCASSLGQGSYNEQFFGPGTRLTVL.

A note on this clone: One end of the junction varies from germline; a read error may be responsible. V and J are TRBV19 and TRBJ2-4; a weak D match, TRBD2 (6 bases). The CDR3 is made up of 14 amino acids. Germline V gene sequence: CDR1 LNHDA, CDR2 SQIVND (reference sequence). CDR3 DNA: TGTGCCAGTAGTACGGGGGAAGGCAAAAACGTTCAGTACTTC. It specifies CASSTGEGKNVQYF.

Only one count was recorded for this clone. V gene TRBV5-1 combines with J gene TRBJ1-5, with D perhaps TRBD1 (6 bases). CDR3 length equals 15 residues. Germline CDR1 and CDR2: SGHRS and YFSETQ. V was cut by 1 base and J by 4 bases, with 12 bases left in between. For the CDR3, the DNA is TGCGCCAGCAGCTTGTCAGGGGCTCTAAATCAGCCCCAGCATTTT. This codes for CASSLSGALNQPQHF. Full variable domain (outside the CDR3, taken from reference TRBV5-1 and TRBJ1-5): KAGVTQTPRYLIKTRGQQVTLSCSPISGHRSVSWYQQTPGQGLQFLFEYFSETQRNKGNFPGRFSGRQFSNSRSEMNVSTLELGDSALYLCASSLSGALNQPQHFGDGTRLSIL.

The J gene is TRBJ2-7, the V gene TRBV7-2, with D perhaps matching TRBD1 (6 bases). From germline, CDR1 is SGHTA and CDR2 FQGNSA. V was shortened by 2 bases and J by 7 bases, with 15 bases between the two germline ends. The CDR3 contains 14 residues. The CDR3 DNA follows: TGTGCCAGCAGCTTATCAGGGACACCTCGTGAGCAGTACTTC. Residues: CASSLSGTPREQYF.

This clone was picked up one time. CDR3 DNA: TGTGCCAGCAGACTGGACAGGGGAACTGGAAACACCATATATTTT. Its protein is CASRLDRGTGNTIYF. The chain is built from TRBV2 and TRBJ1-3; TRBD1 matches 9 bases. From germline, CDR1 is SNHLY and CDR2 FYNNEI. The CDR3 is made up of 15 amino acids. V shed 6 bases, J shed 2 bases, and the junction held 5 bases outside the gene matches.

The J gene is TRBJ2-3, the V gene TRBV19, with D unresolved. CDR1 is LNHDA and CDR2 is SQIVND in the germline V gene (reference sequence). Trimming shortened V by 8 bases and J by 2 bases, and 8 bases separated the two germline ends. There are 12 residues in the CDR3. The CDR3 reads CASAGVTDTQYF. DNA for the CDR3: TGTGCCAGTGCCGGAGTCACAGATACGCAGTATTTT.

The chain employs TRBV7-2 and TRBJ2-7; D is perhaps TRBD1 (6 bases). Germline V CDR1 and CDR2: SGHTA, FQGNSA. This CDR3 comprises 14 residues. Deletions cut 5 bases from V and 3 bases from J, with 14 bases between. DNA of the CDR3: TGTGCCAGCAGCCGTCAACAGGGTTACTACGAGCAGTACTTC. Translated: CASSRQQGYYEQYF.

This clone was detected only a few times. The chain is built from TRBV7-9 and TRBJ2-5, with D maybe TRBD2 (6 bases). Trimming took off 3 bases at V and 4 bases at J, with 18 bases between the two ends. The CDR3 is made up of 16 amino acids. The germline V gene has CDR1 SEHNR and CDR2 FQNEAQ (reference sequence). Here the CDR3 DNA reads TGTGCCAGCAGCTTCCCCCCCGAGGGAGGACGAGAGACCCAGTACTTC. This sequence encodes CASSFPPEGGRETQYF. Variable domain in full (rest from reference TRBV7-9 and TRBJ2-5): DTGVSQNPRHKITKRGQNVTFRCDPISEHNRLYWYRQTLGQGPEFLTYFQNEAQLEKSRLLSDRFSAERPKGSFSTLEIQRTEQGDSAMYLCASSFPPEGGRETQYFGPGTRLLVL.

V and J are TRBV5-1 and TRBJ2-2, with TRBD2 identical over 8 bases. Looked up from germline, CDR1 is SGHRS and CDR2 is YFSETQ. J lost 6 bases, V lost 0 bases, and 4 bases had no gene match. CDR3 length equals 15 residues. CDR3 region: CASSLGAGAPGELFF. CDR3 in DNA: TGCGCCAGCAGCTTGGGAGCGGGAGCCCCCGGGGAGCTGTTTTTT.

This clone has just a few counts. The chain links TRBV4-3 to TRBJ1-4, with D possibly TRBD1 on 6 matching bases. This CDR3 comprises 16 residues. V was cut by 1 base and J by 2 bases, with 11 bases left in between. CDR1 is LGHNA, CDR2 YSLEER, per germline. CDR3 in amino acids: CASSQGLGATNEKLFF. The CDR3 DNA sequence: TGCGCCAGCAGCCAAGGATTGGGGGCTACTAATGAAAAACTGTTTTTT.

Only a few counts were recorded for this clone. The rearrangement joins TRBV5-4 to TRBJ1-1; the D gene is possibly TRBD1 (6 bases). Germline CDR1 SGHNT, CDR2 YYREEE (reference sequence). V was clipped by 4 bases and J by 5 bases, with 15 bases between them. The CDR3 loop spans 14 amino acids. The chain's CDR3 is CASSGGQGGTEAFF. In DNA form, the CDR3 reads TGTGCCAGCAGCGGGGGGCAGGGAGGGACTGAAGCTTTCTTT.

This clone was detected only a few times. The genes are TRBV21-1 and TRBJ2-7; the table's D call TRBD2 went unverified against the DNA. TRBV21-1 is noted as a pseudogene. This CDR3 is 15 amino acids long. DNA of the CDR3: TGTGCCAGCAGCAAAAAGCTAGCGGGAGACTACGAGCAGTACTTC. Translation: CASSKKLAGDYEQYF.

The chain recombines TRBV27 with TRBJ2-1; 8 bases are a match to TRBD2. Per the germline V gene, CDR1 is MNHEY and CDR2 is SMNVEV (reference sequence). After removal of 5 bases from V and 7 bases from J, the junction contained 7 bases not matched to a gene. The CDR3 is 14 residues long. CDR3 DNA sequence: TGTGCCAGCAGTCCCTGGACTAGCTCTAATGAGCAGTTCTTC. Protein product: CASSPWTSSNEQFF.

The J gene is TRBJ2-7, the V gene TRBV5-1; 7 bases line up with TRBD1. The CDR3 length is 13 residues. After removal of 4 bases from V and 4 bases from J, the junction contained 5 bases not matched to a gene. Per the germline V gene, CDR1 is SGHRS and CDR2 is YFSETQ. This CDR3 reads CASSRQGPYEQYF. In DNA, the CDR3 is TGCGCCAGCAGCCGACAGGGACCTTACGAGCAGTACTTC. Using reference TRBV5-1 and TRBJ2-7 for the parts outside the CDR3, the full variable domain is KAGVTQTPRYLIKTRGQQVTLSCSPISGHRSVSWYQQTPGQGLQFLFEYFSETQRNKGNFPGRFSGRQFSNSRSEMNVSTLELGDSALYLCASSRQGPYEQYFGPGTRLTVT.

The chain recombines TRBV6-5 with TRBJ2-5; 7 bases agree with TRBD2. This CDR3 has 13 amino acids. Germline loops: CDR1 MNHEY, CDR2 SVGAGI. The V and J ends lost 6 bases and 5 bases, in that order; junction bases with no gene match: 6. The CDR3 nucleotides read TGTGCCAGCAGGCCCGCGGGGGTTGAGACCCAGTACTTC. This encodes CASRPAGVETQYF.

This clone was seen more than once but under ten times. This sequence joins TRBV11-2 and TRBJ2-7; 7 bases line up with TRBD1. V dropped 5 bases and J dropped 4; count of bases not matched to a gene: 5. Per germline, CDR1 SGHAT and CDR2 FQNNGV. The CDR3 totals 13 residues. As DNA, the CDR3 is TGTGCCAGCAGCGCAACAGGGGAGTACGAGCAGTACTTC. Its translation: CASSATGEYEQYF.

The chain couples TRBV6-1 to TRBJ2-7; 7 bases are shared with TRBD1. Germline V gene lookup returns CDR1 MNHNS and CDR2 SASEGT. Trimming removed 3 bases from V and 3 bases from J; junction bases left unmatched: 11. This CDR3 comprises 16 residues. The CDR3 bases are TGTGCCAGCAGTGACCCTTCGACAGGGACCCTCTACGAGCAGTACTTC. Its translation is CASSDPSTGTLYEQYF.

The gene calls are TRBV7-2 and TRBJ1-1, with TRBD1 as a possible D gene (6 bases). Germline V gives CDR1 SGHTA, CDR2 FQGNSA. The germline V and J ends were trimmed by 4 bases and 4 bases, with 25 bases remaining between them. The CDR3 totals 18 residues. CDR3 nucleotides: TGTGCCAGCAGCTCGAACAGGGTTCGGGCGTCAGCCGCCACTGAAGCTTTCTTT. This encodes CASSSNRVRASAATEAFF.

The chain has TRBV7-3 and TRBJ2-2; TRBD1 agrees at 8 bases. Germline assignment: CDR1 SGHTA and CDR2 FQGTGA. V shed 5 bases, J shed 6 bases, and the junction held 8 bases outside the gene matches. This CDR3 comprises 15 residues. The CDR3 protein is CASSIGQGKSGELFF. The CDR3 DNA reads as TGTGCCAGCAGCATTGGACAGGGAAAGTCCGGGGAGCTGTTTTTT.

The rearrangement uses TRBV5-1 and TRBJ2-3; 8 nucleotides agree with TRBD2. Germline V lookup: CDR1 SGHRS, CDR2 YFSETQ. The junction had 14 bases not matched to a gene; V was cut back by 4 bases and J by 1 base. CDR3 length equals 18 residues. The CDR3 loop is CASSQGGTRRGGTDTQYF. The CDR3 region has the DNA TGCGCCAGCAGCCAAGGAGGGACTAGGAGGGGGGGCACAGATACGCAGTATTTT.

This clone was counted only a few times. The chain links TRBV29-1 to TRBJ2-5; D is possibly TRBD2 (6 bases). The CDR3 is 13 amino acids. Trimming left V 1 base short and J 5 bases short, with 11 bases between. CDR1 SQVTM and CDR2 ANQGSEA come from the germline V gene. The CDR3 coding sequence is TGCAGCGTTGAAGCGGGAGTTGAGGAGACCCAGTACTTC. Translating it yields CSVEAGVEETQYF.